This is a list of T cell receptor beta chains from one sample in a study of T cell changes during pregnancy in multiple sclerosis. The protocol was immunoSEQ multiplex PCR, while the TCRdb copy is restricted to in-frame clones and leaves out a portion. This table has 53,000 or so clones, approximately 94% appearing once. The sequences come from CD4+ T cells from peripheral blood mononuclear cells, collected in the second trimester of pregnancy. The receptors were gathered from a female donor with multiple sclerosis, enrolled in a pregnancy study. Each CDR3 is given with its conserved first and last residue. A D gene is named only where the DNA matches it firmly. Where a row states a size, it is once, few, many or the class of an expanded clone; other rows omit it.

clone_size,v_call,j_call,d_call,cdr3_nt,cdr3_aa
-,TRBV9,TRBJ1-1,TRBD1,TGTGCCAGCAGCGGAACGACAGGGGGGGACACTGAAGCTTTCTTT,CASSGTTGGDTEAFF
-,TRBV27,TRBJ1-4,TRBD1,TGTGCCAGCAGTTTGCAGCGGACAGGAGTTGCAACTAATGAAAAACTGTTTTTT,CASSLQRTGVATNEKLFF
-,TRBV7-2,TRBJ1-2,-,TGTGCCAGCAGCCTAACGGGAGGGAGGGATGGCTACACCTTC,CASSLTGGRDGYTF
once,TRBV11-2,TRBJ1-1,-,TGTGCCAGCAGCCACGGCGGGGGCGGGGACACTGAAGCTTTCTTT,CASSHGGGGDTEAFF
-,TRBV7-8,TRBJ2-7,TRBD2,TGTGCCAGCAGCCCCCGGGGGGTCGGCCAAGGGGCCGAGCAGTACTTC,CASSPRGVGQGAEQYF
-,TRBV5-4,TRBJ1-1,-,TGTGCCAGCAGCCTGGACAGCTCGATGAACACTGAAGCTTTCTTT,CASSLDSSMNTEAFF
-,TRBV6-6,TRBJ2-2,TRBD2,TGTGCCAGCAGTTACCCAGGGAGGGTAGCCGGGGAGCTGTTTTTT,CASSYPGRVAGELFF
-,TRBV5-5,TRBJ1-5,-,TGTGCCAGCAGCTTGTGGGCAGGGCCCAATCAGCCCCAGCATTTT,CASSLWAGPNQPQHF
-,TRBV7-3,TRBJ1-3,-,TGTGCCAGCAGCCCAGGGCCTGGAAACACCATATATTTT,CASSPGPGNTIYF
-,TRBV11-2,TRBJ1-1,-,TGTGCCAGCACCCTGGGTCAGGGGATGGCTGAAGCTTTCTTT,CASTLGQGMAEAFF
-,TRBV7-3,TRBJ2-1,TRBD2,TGTGCCAGCAGCTTAACAGCTAGCGGCTCCTACAATGAGCAGTTCTTC,CASSLTASGSYNEQFF
-,TRBV2,TRBJ2-5,TRBD2,TGTGCCAGCAGTGGCACTAGCGGGGGTGGAGAGACCCAGTACTTC,CASSGTSGGGETQYF
-,TRBV11-2,TRBJ1-5,-,TGTGCCAGCAGCTTGACAACCGGCGCTCAGCCCCAGCATTTT,CASSLTTGAQPQHF
-,TRBV19,TRBJ1-1,-,TGTGCCAGTAGTGTCAGGGGCCCTAACACTGAAGCTTTCTTT,CASSVRGPNTEAFF
-,TRBV7-2,TRBJ1-5,TRBD1,TGTGCCAGCAGCCAGGGACAGGGCGTACAGCCCCAGCATTTT,CASSQGQGVQPQHF
-,TRBV5-4,TRBJ2-3,-,TGTGCCAGCAGCGCGATTGGCACAGATACGCAGTATTTT,CASSAIGTDTQYF
-,TRBV5-6,TRBJ1-4,-,TGTGCCAGCAGGTTAAGGACAGCAAAGAATGAAAAACTGTTTTTT,CASRLRTAKNEKLFF
-,TRBV4-1,TRBJ1-4,-,TGCGCCAGCAGCCAAGATATAGACAGCTCAACTAATGAAAAACTGTTTTTT,CASSQDIDSSTNEKLFF
-,TRBV11-2,TRBJ2-7,-,TGTGCCAGCAGCGATTTGGGGGGGGCCTCCTACGAGCAGTACTTC,CASSDLGGASYEQYF
-,TRBV27,TRBJ2-1,TRBD1,TGTGCCAGCAGTTTACAGGGGGCGCCATACAATGAGCAGTTCTTC,CASSLQGAPYNEQFF
-,TRBV7-2,TRBJ2-3,TRBD2,TGTGCCAGCAGCTTTACCGGGACTAGCGGACCAGATACGCAGTATTTT,CASSFTGTSGPDTQYF
-,TRBV6-5,TRBJ2-1,TRBD2,TGTGCCAGCAGTATCCGGCACGGGGGGGATTCGGTAAAGTTCTTC,CASSIRHGGDSVKFF
-,TRBV6-1,TRBJ2-7,-,TGTGTCCGGTACGAGCAGTACTTC,CVRYEQYF
-,TRBV5-6,TRBJ1-3,-,TGTGCCAGCAGCTCGATTCCCACCGGGATCTCTGGAAACACCATATATTTT,CASSSIPTGISGNTIYF
-,TRBV10-3,TRBJ1-1,-,TGTGCCATCAGTGGAAGGGGGATACACACTGAAGCTTTCTTT,CAISGRGIHTEAFF
-,TRBV7-2,TRBJ1-6,-,TGTGCCAGCAGCTTAGGGGGGGGTTCCTATAATTCACCCCTCCACTTT,CASSLGGGSYNSPLHF
few,TRBV7-3,TRBJ1-1,-,TGTGCCAGCAGCTTAAATGCAGGAACTGAAGCTTTCTTT,CASSLNAGTEAFF
-,TRBV4-2,TRBJ1-5,-,TGTGCCAGCAGCCAAGGCCGGAAACAGGGTATTTTCAATCAGCCCCAGCATTTT,CASSQGRKQGIFNQPQHF